This T cell receptor beta chain stems from a study of identical twins. Regarding the study as a whole: The authors noted that invariant MAIT and iNKT cells could partly confound zero-insertion analyses.

TCRdb used MiXCR to reprocess the 5' RACE reads, holding one entry per CDR3 protein. The repertoire holds roughly 770,000 distinct CDR3 sequences, about 20% seen once, with less than 15% in the top ten. This clonotype was picked up a small number of times. Its antigen is still unknown. The CDR3 is 12 amino acids. V gave up 6 bases and J gave up 8 bases, with 13 bases separating them. From germline, CDR1 is ENHRY and CDR2 SYGVKD. The data were also submitted as part of a second study, on T cells expressing NK-cell markers.

The V call is TRBV10-3, the J call TRBJ1-2; D possibly corresponds to TRBD1 (5 bases). Material: PBMCs. The sequence came from a woman aged 18-30 years in good health. The chain's CDR3 is CAISLTAGGYTF. The CDR3 region has the DNA TGTGCCATCAGCTTGACAGCGGGGGGCTACACCTTC.